Each of the 8 T cell receptor beta chains below was sequenced from the same sample in a study of beta chain features in type 1 diabetes. Reverse transcription of all isolated RNA meant that expressed TCRB transcripts were sequenced. The protocol was immunoSEQ multiplex PCR, while the TCRdb copy is restricted to in-frame clones and leaves out a portion. Among approximately 150,000 clones listed, 10% were seen once. The sequenced sample was naive CD4+ T cells from blood. Every receptor here comes from a man in his late teens or twenties in good health.

This clone has a handful of counts. CDR3 sequence (DNA): TGTGCTAGTGGTTTTTTCTTGGAAGGGGGCGCGAATTCACCCCTCCACTTT. Amino acid sequence: CASGFFLEGGANSPLHF. The chain is built from TRBV12-5 and TRBJ1-6, with 7 bases fitting TRBD1. CDR1 is LGHNT and CDR2 is FRNRAP in the germline V gene. The V and J ends lost 3 bases and 7 bases, in that order; junction bases with no gene match: 12. The CDR3 spans 17 residues.

Remarks on this clone: The junction departs from the called germline gene at one end, perhaps through a read error. This chain's CDR3 is CASSQDSMIRDYGYTF. Here the CDR3 DNA reads TGTGCCAGCAGCCAAGACTCCATGATCAGGGACTATGGCTACACCTTC. This chain uses TRBV4-1 with TRBJ1-2, with D possibly matching TRBD1 (5 bases). The germline CDR1 and CDR2 sequences are MGHRA and YSYEKL. The CDR3 length is 16 residues.

This rearrangement joins TRBV11-2 to TRBJ1-2, with 9 positions matching TRBD1. Germline loops: CDR1 SGHAT, CDR2 FQNNGV. The CDR3 runs 16 residues. V lost 1 base, J lost 3 bases, and 6 bases stayed unmatched. In DNA, the CDR3 is TGTGCCAGCAGCTTAGCGAGGACAGGGGTTCACTATGGCTACACCTTC. This translates into CASSLARTGVHYGYTF.

The V gene is TRBV7-2, the J gene TRBJ2-7; 10 positions agree with TRBD1. Unmatched junction bases numbered 3, after V lost 4 bases and J lost 3 bases. CDR3 length: 14 amino acids. Germline loops: CDR1 SGHTA, CDR2 FQGNSA. CDR3 DNA sequence: TGTGCCAGCAGCTCCCGGGACAGGGGCTACGAGCAGTACTTC. This encodes CASSSRDRGYEQYF.

The chain has TRBV6-5 and TRBJ1-4; no clear D gene. The ends were cut back, 7 bases at V and 7 bases at J, with 16 bases in the middle. The CDR3 length is 14 residues. Per the germline V gene, CDR1 is MNHEY and CDR2 is SVGAGI. The CDR3 DNA follows: TGTGCCAGCACAAGCTTACCGCGAGGTGAAAAACTGTTTTTT. Amino acid sequence: CASTSLPRGEKLFF.

The chain carries TRBV2 and TRBJ2-3; the D gene is possibly TRBD2 (6 bases). CDR3 length: 15 amino acids. The V gene's germline CDR1 is SNHLY and CDR2 FYNNEI. V lost 4 bases to trimming and J lost 0 bases, with 11 bases between them. CDR3 coding DNA: TGTGCCAGCAGTGGATTAGCGGCGAGCACAGATACGCAGTATTTT. Amino acids: CASSGLAASTDTQYF.

The chain has TRBV6-1 and TRBJ1-2; no clear D. V lost 4 bases and J 8 bases, leaving 17 bases between the germline ends. Germline V gives CDR1 MNHNS, CDR2 SASEGT. The CDR3 runs 14 residues. CDR3: CASSGTEGGGGYTF. The CDR3 coding sequence is TGTGCCAGCAGTGGCACTGAGGGCGGTGGCGGCTACACCTTC.

This clone showed up just a few times. The CDR3 region has the DNA TGTGCCAGCAGTTTTGGTGGCATTCACCCTTATGGCTACACCTTC. Protein sequence: CASSFGGIHPYGYTF. The chain carries TRBV27 and TRBJ1-2, with D unclear. CDR3 length: 15 amino acids. The V gene's germline CDR1 is MNHEY and CDR2 SMNVEV (reference sequence). V lost 3 bases, J lost 5 bases, and 16 bases lay in between.